This TCR beta chain derives from a study of vaccination and CD4 T cells after COVID-19. Study at large: Post-vaccination specimens were collected at a median of about 68 days following dose two (range 14 to 241).

The sample's treatment: roughly ten-day PBMC culture with coronavirus spike peptide pools or control peptides (ViraFEST assay). Prior SARS-CoV-2 infection was absent in healthy vaccine recipients, which was shown by nucleocapsid antibodies that were negative before and after vaccination. About this clonotype: Its antigen is currently unknown.

CDR3 length: 18 amino acids. Trimming took off 5 bases at V and 5 bases at J, with 27 bases between the two ends. The V gene's germline CDR1 is MNHEY and CDR2 SVGEGT. At the Johns Hopkins FTIC core, DNA taken from cultured CD4+ T cells was sequenced by way of the Oncomine TCR Beta short-read assay. TCRdb recomputed calls from the PCR reads with MiXCR, one row per CDR3 protein. The table has about 27,000 distinct CDR3 sequences, about 60% seen once. This TCR was recovered from a human donor who received a COVID-19 vaccine. This sample comprised CD4+ T cells from blood, cultured in vitro, obtained after SARS-CoV-2 vaccination. The V call is TRBV6-2 or TRBV6-3, the J call TRBJ1-1, with a tentative D call TRBD1 (5 bases). The CDR3 sequence: CASSNRGWSPGTGTEAFF. The CDR3 nucleotides are TGTGCCAGCAGTAACCGTGGGTGGTCCCCAGGGACGGGGACTGAAGCTTTCTTT.